These 32 T cell receptor beta chains were all obtained from the same sample, sequenced in a study of T-cell memory formation after mild COVID-19. TCRdb analysed the 5' RACE reads with MiXCR anew, one entry per CDR3 protein. The data show 350,000 to 500,000 distinct CDR3 sequences, about 20% seen once. Sequenced input: PBMCs or a T cell subset sorted from them (not recorded which). Receptors originate from a man between 18 and 29 years old who had mild COVID-19 (a few samples of this study predate the infection). Cell type and time point are not known.

This clonotype was found a few times. The chain employs TRBV29-1 and TRBJ2-1, with 8 nucleotides matching TRBD1. The CDR3 contains 13 residues. The V segment lost 6 bases and the J segment 8 bases; nucleotides outside the gene matches: 9. CDR1 and CDR2 (germline): SQVTM, ANQGSEA. The CDR3: CSVDPGQDDEQFF. The CDR3 bases are TGCAGCGTCGACCCGGGACAGGACGATGAGCAGTTCTTC.

V usage is TRBV3-1 and J usage is TRBJ2-7; D remains ambiguous. The CDR3 extends over 14 amino acids. Germline assignment: CDR1 LGHDT and CDR2 YNNKEL (reference sequence). V was pared by 1 base and J by 3 bases, with 10 bases between. Here the CDR3 DNA reads TGTGCCAGCAGCCAAGTACCCCTAGTCTACGAGCAGTACTTC. It codes for CASSQVPLVYEQYF.

The chain uses TRBV7-9 and TRBJ1-4; TRBD1 matches 8 bases. The CDR3 spans 15 residues. Germline V lookup: CDR1 SEHNR, CDR2 FQNEAQ (reference sequence). V lost 5 bases, J lost 5 bases, and 7 bases stayed unmatched. DNA for the CDR3: TGTGCCAGCAGCAAAAACAGGGGGGAAAATGAAAAACTGTTTTTT. Amino acid sequence: CASSKNRGENEKLFF.

This clonotype has only a few counts. This chain links TRBV5-4 with TRBJ1-1; TRBD1 matches 7 bases. Germline V CDR1 and CDR2: SGHNT, YYREEE (reference sequence). The CDR3 loop spans 15 amino acids. J gave up 2 bases and V 0 bases, and 4 bases lay outside the gene matches. The DNA for the CDR3 is TGTGCCAGCAGCTTGGCACAGGGGCGAAACACTGAAGCTTTCTTT. Translating it yields CASSLAQGRNTEAFF.

In its sample, this clonotype was seen once. This chain links TRBV18 with TRBJ1-2; D perhaps matches TRBD1 (5 bases). CDR3 size: 15 residues. Between the trimmed V and J ends, which lost 3 bases and 8 bases, there was a span of 19 bases. CDR1 and CDR2 from the germline V gene are KGHSH and LQKENI. The DNA for the CDR3 is TGTGCCAGCTCACCGACCGATGCGGGCGGGGGAGGCTACACCTTC. Its protein is CASSPTDAGGGGYTF. The variable domain in full, completed from reference TRBV18 and TRBJ1-2, reads NAGVMQNPRHLVRRRGQEARLRCSPMKGHSHVYWYRQLPEEGLKFMVYLQKENIIDESGMPKERFSAEFPKEGPSILRIQQVVRGDSAAYFCASSPTDAGGGGYTFGSGTRLTVV.

The chain has TRBV4-1 and TRBJ2-7, with D possibly being TRBD2 (6 bases). The CDR3 is 14 residues long. V gave up 1 base and J gave up 2 bases, with 9 bases separating them. Germline CDR1 reads MGHRA; CDR2 reads YSYEKL. Here the CDR3 reads CASSQGDSTYEQYF. The CDR3 DNA is TGCGCCAGCAGCCAAGGGGACTCGACCTACGAGCAGTACTTC.

This sequence joins TRBV7-2 and TRBJ2-5; the D is unclear. The CDR3 sequence is 13 residues long. Trimming took 5 bases from V and 2 from J, leaving 9 bases between them. Germline CDR1 reads SGHTA; CDR2 reads FQGNSA. The CDR3 sequence is CASSRTDQETQYF. Written as DNA, the CDR3 is TGTGCCAGCAGCCGTACGGATCAAGAGACCCAGTACTTC.

In this sample, this clonotype turned up many times. The rearrangement joins TRBV5-1 to TRBJ1-1, with unresolved D. The CDR3 contains 12 residues. V was trimmed by 4 bases and J by 4 bases, leaving 8 bases between them. CDR1 and CDR2 (germline): SGHRS, YFSETQ. CDR3 sequence reads: CASSPVGTEAFF. CDR3 coding DNA: TGCGCCAGCAGCCCGGTTGGCACTGAAGCTTTCTTT.

The rearrangement links TRBV7-2 to TRBJ2-1; 13 bases are a match to TRBD2. The CDR3 sequence is 14 residues long. V trimming: 4 bases; J trimming: 12 bases; junction bases outside the gene matches: 6. The germline CDR1 and CDR2 sequences are SGHTA and FQGNSA. For the CDR3, the DNA is TGTGCCAGCAGCTCGCGACTAGCGGGGGGCCCGCAGTTCTTC. Translated, it gives CASSSRLAGGPQFF.

This chain connects TRBV7-2 to TRBJ2-7; D remains unclear. V was pared by 5 bases and J by 2 bases, with 10 bases between. In germline, CDR1 is SGHTA, CDR2 FQGNSA. The CDR3 consists of 13 residues. The CDR3 spells CASSLRHPYEQYF. The CDR3 DNA follows: TGTGCCAGCAGCCTCCGACATCCCTACGAGCAGTACTTC.

The chain recombines TRBV20-1 with TRBJ2-3; no reliable D call. Germline V CDR1 and CDR2: DFQATT, SNEGSKA (reference sequence). The length of the CDR3 is 15 residues. Deletions cut 3 bases from V and 6 bases from J, with 19 bases between. The CDR3 sequence: CSASIWELDGDTQYF. CDR3 nucleotide sequence: TGCAGTGCTAGCATATGGGAACTCGATGGGGATACGCAGTATTTT.

The genes are TRBV5-4 and TRBJ2-5; D not resolved. The germline V gene encodes CDR1 SGHNT and CDR2 YYREEE (reference sequence). V lost 3 bases, J lost 4 bases, and 7 bases lay in between. There are 12 residues in the CDR3. This chain's CDR3 is CASSSKGETQYF. As DNA, the CDR3 is TGTGCCAGCAGCTCAAAGGGAGAGACCCAGTACTTC.

This clonotype was picked up a small number of times. The chain couples TRBV14 to TRBJ1-1, with a tentative D call TRBD1 (6 bases). The CDR3 loop spans 14 amino acids. The V gene lost 8 bases and the J gene lost 3 bases, with 16 bases spanning the gap. Germline CDR1 is SGHDN and CDR2 is FVKESK. CDR3 coding DNA: TGTGCCAGCCGCGAACCAGGGGTGGACACTGAAGCTTTCTTT. It translates to CASREPGVDTEAFF.

The chain combines TRBV27 with TRBJ2-1; possible D gene TRBD2, 6 bases. Germline V gene sequence: CDR1 MNHEY, CDR2 SMNVEV (reference sequence). The CDR3 length is 16 residues. V lost 2 bases, J lost 0 bases, and 11 bases lay in between. The CDR3 DNA follows: TGTGCCAGCAGTTTAGAGGCGGGAAGCTCCTACAATGAGCAGTTCTTC. Protein sequence: CASSLEAGSSYNEQFF.

This chain links TRBV11-2 with TRBJ1-6, with D unclear. The CDR3 totals 14 residues. Trimming took off 1 base at V and 8 bases at J, with 9 bases between the two ends. Germline assignment: CDR1 SGHAT and CDR2 FQNNGV. Written as DNA, the CDR3 is TGTGCCAGCAGCTTAGTCGCCGCAGATTCACCCCTCCACTTT. It specifies CASSLVAADSPLHF.

At least ten counts were recorded for this clonotype. At one of its ends the junction is not consistent with the germline gene, which may arise from a read error. The chain carries TRBV12-3 or TRBV12-4 and TRBJ1-5; D not certain. The CDR3 extends over 13 amino acids. CDR3 nucleotides: TGCGCCAGCAGCTTTGGGAGCAATCAGCCCCAGCATTTT. This codes for CASSFGSNQPQHF.

The chain recombines TRBV9 with TRBJ1-4; perhaps TRBD1 as D (6 bases). This CDR3 comprises 15 residues. Per the germline V gene, CDR1 is SGDLS and CDR2 is YYNGEE. Trimming stripped 3 bases from V and 7 bases from J, with 16 bases between. The CDR3 loop reads CASSASDRWGEKLFF. CDR3 coding DNA: TGTGCCAGCAGCGCATCTGACAGGTGGGGTGAAAAACTGTTTTTT.

In this sample, this clonotype turned up a few times. The chain recombines TRBV2 with TRBJ2-5; D gene ambiguous. V lost 7 bases to trimming and J lost 0 bases, with 9 bases between them. CDR3 length: 13 amino acids. The germline gives CDR1 SNHLY, CDR2 FYNNEI. As DNA, the CDR3 is TGTGCCAGCACTGCGTGGGACCAAGAGACCCAGTACTTC. Amino acids: CASTAWDQETQYF. Together with reference TRBV2 and TRBJ2-5, the CDR3 gives the full variable domain: EPEVTQTPSHQVTQMGQEVILRCVPISNHLYFYWYRQILGQKVEFLVSFYNNEISEKSEIFDDQFSVERPDGSNFTLKIRSTKLEDSAMYFCASTAWDQETQYFGPGTRLLVL.

This clonotype was counted a few times. The chain joins TRBV4-1 to TRBJ2-2; the D is unclear. The CDR3 consists of 14 residues. V was clipped by 1 base and J by 5 bases, with 8 bases between them. Germline CDR1 reads MGHRA; CDR2 reads YSYEKL. CDR3 protein: CASSQASETGELFF. The CDR3 bases are TGCGCCAGCAGCCAAGCGAGCGAGACCGGGGAGCTGTTTTTT.

This clonotype was seen a few times. J is TRBJ1-6 and V is TRBV20-1; D is possibly TRBD1 (5 bases). The CDR3 runs to 15 residues. Germline V gene sequence: CDR1 DFQATT, CDR2 SNEGSKA (reference sequence). The germline V and J ends were trimmed by 3 bases and 7 bases, with 16 bases remaining between them. CDR3 DNA: TGCAGTGCTAGCAGGGCAGCGTTAAAAAATTCACCCCTCCACTTT. Protein product: CSASRAALKNSPLHF.

V gene TRBV12-3 or TRBV12-4 combines with J gene TRBJ2-1; no reliable D call. The V gene lost 7 bases and the J gene lost 4 bases, with 5 bases spanning the gap. The CDR3 sequence is 11 residues long. The CDR3 sequence: CASTLYNEQFF. CDR3 nucleotide sequence: TGTGCCAGCACCCTATACAATGAGCAGTTCTTC.

The chain employs TRBV6-5 and TRBJ1-3; D not certain. The CDR3 sequence is 14 residues long. Germline values: CDR1 MNHEY, CDR2 SVGAGI. With 7 bases removed from V and 0 bases from J, the gap between germline ends came to 10 bases. CDR3 bases: TGTGCCAGCAAGATAGGGATCTCTGGAAACACCATATATTTT. Amino acids: CASKIGISGNTIYF.

Only a few counts were recorded for this clonotype. V is TRBV6-1 and J is TRBJ2-5; D uncertain. The CDR3 has 15 amino acids. Germline V gene sequence: CDR1 MNHNS, CDR2 SASEGT. V lost 6 bases and J lost 2, with 16 bases in between. The CDR3 loop reads CASSPTGTSQETQYF. In nucleotides, the CDR3 is TGTGCCAGCAGCCCTACCGGAACATCTCAAGAGACCCAGTACTTC.

This clonotype was seen a few times. The rearrangement links TRBV7-9 to TRBJ2-5; possible D gene TRBD2, 6 bases. The germline V and J ends were trimmed by 5 bases and 5 bases, with 18 bases remaining between them. This CDR3 has 15 amino acids. In germline, CDR1 is SEHNR, CDR2 FQNEAQ (reference sequence). The CDR3 region is CASSPRGTIRETQYF. DNA of the CDR3: TGTGCCAGCAGCCCCCGCGGGACCATCCGTGAGACCCAGTACTTC.

This clonotype appeared a few times. The V gene is TRBV7-2, the J gene TRBJ1-2; 7 nucleotides match TRBD1. CDR3 size: 14 residues. Germline-derived CDR1 and CDR2 are SGHTA and FQGNSA. Losses at the gene ends were 0 bases for V and 8 bases for J; bases not matched to a gene: 6. This CDR3 is CASSLARGLVGYTF. CDR3 in DNA: TGTGCCAGCAGCTTAGCGAGGGGGCTGGTAGGCTACACCTTC.

This clonotype was observed a handful of times. The V call is TRBV7-2, the J call TRBJ2-5; no clear D. V shed 2 bases and J shed 1 base, with 8 bases lying between them. Germline lookup yields CDR1 SGHTA and CDR2 FQGNSA. The CDR3 runs 14 residues. The chain's CDR3 is CASSLRPGQETQYF. The CDR3 DNA reads TGTGCCAGCAGCTTACGGCCGGGCCAAGAGACCCAGTACTTC.

The chain couples TRBV7-2 to TRBJ2-5, with 10 bases that match TRBD2. Germline CDR1 reads SGHTA; CDR2 reads FQGNSA. Trimming removed 2 bases from V and 5 bases from J; junction bases left unmatched: 8. This CDR3 spans 16 amino acids. In DNA form, the CDR3 reads TGTGCCAGCAGCTTACGGGCTAGCGGGGGCGTGGAGACCCAGTACTTC. Its translation is CASSLRASGGVETQYF.

This clonotype was seen a handful of times. This chain links TRBV7-9 with TRBJ2-6, with 8 bases identical to TRBD1. V was pared by 4 bases and J by 10 bases, with 15 bases of the junction left unmatched. Germline assignment: CDR1 SEHNR and CDR2 FQNEAQ (reference sequence). This CDR3 contains 17 residues. The CDR3 region is CASSSVRSVGQVNVLTF. The CDR3 DNA sequence: TGTGCCAGCAGCTCAGTACGGAGCGTGGGACAGGTTAACGTCCTGACTTTC.

This clonotype was detected many times. The V call is TRBV20-1, the J call TRBJ1-2, with D possibly matching TRBD1 (6 bases). This CDR3 is built from 13 residues. V was cut by 2 bases and J by 4 bases, with 11 bases left in between. CDR1 and CDR2 from the germline V gene are DFQATT and SNEGSKA (reference sequence). CDR3 bases: TGCAGTGCTAGATACAGGGTAGTCTATGGCTACACCTTC. Its translation: CSARYRVVYGYTF.

The V gene is TRBV6-5, the J gene TRBJ2-2; either TRBD1 or TRBD2 may supply D (5 bases each). Germline V gene data show CDR1 as MNHEY and CDR2 as SVGAGI. V was cut by 7 bases and J by 7 bases, with 13 bases left in between. The CDR3 sequence is 13 residues long. In DNA, the CDR3 is TGTGCCAGCATTACGGGGCATGGCGGGGAGCTGTTTTTT. Residues: CASITGHGGELFF.

This clonotype has more than one count but fewer than ten. The rearrangement uses TRBV6-2 or TRBV6-3 and TRBJ2-3, with D uncertain. Germline V CDR1 and CDR2: MNHEY, SVGEGT. CDR3 length: 12 amino acids. Trimming removed 8 bases at V and 4 bases at J, with 10 bases between. As DNA, the CDR3 is TGTGCCAGCTCTGCCGTCGCAGATACGCAGTATTTT. It yields the protein CASSAVADTQYF.

This clonotype was observed a few times. The V call is TRBV20-1, the J call TRBJ1-4; no clear D gene. The CDR3 sequence is 14 residues long. Germline V gene data show CDR1 as DFQATT and CDR2 as SNEGSKA (reference sequence). The V gene lost 0 bases and the J gene lost 8 bases, with 13 bases spanning the gap. CDR3: CSARDPGVKEKLFF. In DNA form, the CDR3 reads TGCAGTGCTAGAGACCCGGGAGTAAAGGAAAAACTGTTTTTT.